Listed below are T cell receptor beta chains from one sample, sequenced in a study of blood T cells in healthy people across ages. MiXCR, run by TCRdb on the 5' RACE reads, gives a single entry per CDR3 protein. The table records 1.5 million to 2 million distinct CDR3 sequences, 49% of them present only once. Source material: blood. Receptors were obtained from a woman aged 40 to 55 in good health. Each CDR3 is given with its conserved first and last residue. Fields, in order: J gene, clone size, D gene, V gene, CDR3 DNA, CDR3 protein. A D gene is named only where the DNA matches it firmly. Only some rows state a clone size, as once, few, many or a class for expanded clones.

j_call: TRBJ2-1
clone_size: .
d_call: .
v_call: TRBV28
cdr3_nt: TGTGCCAGCAGTTTAGAGGGGGTGATCTACAATGAGCAGTTCTTC
cdr3_aa: CASSLEGVIYNEQFF

j_call: TRBJ2-7
clone_size: .
d_call: .
v_call: TRBV2
cdr3_nt: TGTGCCAGCAGAAAGACAGGAGGGACCTACGAGCAGTACTTC
cdr3_aa: CASRKTGGTYEQYF

j_call: TRBJ1-2
clone_size: few
d_call: .
v_call: TRBV5-1
cdr3_nt: TGCGCCAGCAGTAGTTATCGGGGGAACAATGGCTACACCTTC
cdr3_aa: CASSSYRGNNGYTF

j_call: TRBJ2-1
clone_size: once
d_call: .
v_call: TRBV5-6
cdr3_nt: TGTGCCCGCAGCTTGGACACGAATGAGCAGTTCTTC
cdr3_aa: CARSLDTNEQFF

j_call: TRBJ2-7
clone_size: few
d_call: TRBD1
v_call: TRBV11-1
cdr3_nt: TGTGCCAGCAGCTTAGAGAAGGGGACAGGGTACTACGAGCAGTACTTC
cdr3_aa: CASSLEKGTGYYEQYF

j_call: TRBJ2-5
clone_size: .
d_call: .
v_call: TRBV12-3/TRBV12-4
cdr3_nt: TGTGCCAGCAATGCCCATTTTGTAGAGACCCAGTACTTC
cdr3_aa: CASNAHFVETQYF

j_call: TRBJ2-5
clone_size: few
d_call: TRBD1
v_call: TRBV20-1
cdr3_nt: TGCAGTGCTGTTATTGTTACAGGGGCAGAGACCCAGTACTTC
cdr3_aa: CSAVIVTGAETQYF

j_call: TRBJ2-4
clone_size: few
d_call: .
v_call: TRBV15
cdr3_nt: TGTGCCACCAGCAGTGAGGGGGGGGTAGGAAACATTCAGTACTTC
cdr3_aa: CATSSEGGVGNIQYF

j_call: TRBJ2-1
clone_size: .
d_call: .
v_call: TRBV27
cdr3_nt: TGTGCCAGCAGTATTACAGGGTTTGCTGAGCAGTTCTTC
cdr3_aa: CASSITGFAEQFF

j_call: TRBJ2-7
clone_size: .
d_call: .
v_call: TRBV12-3/TRBV12-4
cdr3_nt: TGTGCCAGCAGTTCACGCCAGGGAGTCTACGAGCAGTACTTC
cdr3_aa: CASSSRQGVYEQYF

j_call: TRBJ2-5
clone_size: .
d_call: .
v_call: TRBV21-1
cdr3_nt: TGTGCCAGCAGCAATGGTCTAGCGGGGGGGCGTCCCCAAGAGACCCAGTACTTC
cdr3_aa: CASSNGLAGGRPQETQYF

j_call: TRBJ2-7
clone_size: .
d_call: .
v_call: TRBV3-1
cdr3_nt: TGTGCCAGCAGCCGACCGTCTAATGGAGAGCAGTACTTC
cdr3_aa: CASSRPSNGEQYF

j_call: TRBJ1-1
clone_size: .
d_call: .
v_call: TRBV7-2
cdr3_nt: TGTGCCAGCAGCTCCCTCGGGGGGGGCATGAACACTGAAGCTTTCTTT
cdr3_aa: CASSSLGGGMNTEAFF

j_call: TRBJ2-7
clone_size: .
d_call: TRBD1
v_call: TRBV6-5
cdr3_nt: TGTGCCAGCAGCCTGGGACAGAACGGAGGCGAGCAGTACTTC
cdr3_aa: CASSLGQNGGEQYF

j_call: TRBJ1-5
clone_size: .
d_call: TRBD1
v_call: TRBV24-1
cdr3_nt: TGTGCCACCAGTCCGGCGGACAGGAGCAATCAGCCCCAGCATTTT
cdr3_aa: CATSPADRSNQPQHF

j_call: TRBJ2-7
clone_size: few
d_call: TRBD1
v_call: TRBV29-1
cdr3_nt: TGCAGCGTAGAGGACAGGTTGTCCTACGAGCAGTACTTC
cdr3_aa: CSVEDRLSYEQYF

j_call: TRBJ2-1
clone_size: .
d_call: .
v_call: TRBV4-1
cdr3_nt: TGCGCCAGCAGCCTACCTCTCGGGAATGAGCAGTTCTTC
cdr3_aa: CASSLPLGNEQFF

j_call: TRBJ2-3
clone_size: few
d_call: TRBD2
v_call: TRBV7-2
cdr3_nt: TGTGCCAGCAGCTTACGGGGGGAGGAGGGAGATACGCAGTATTTT
cdr3_aa: CASSLRGEEGDTQYF

j_call: TRBJ1-2
clone_size: .
d_call: TRBD1
v_call: TRBV12-5
cdr3_nt: TGTGCTAGTGCCTTCCAAAGGACAGGGGGTTGGTATGGCTACACCTTC
cdr3_aa: CASAFQRTGGWYGYTF

j_call: TRBJ2-4
clone_size: .
d_call: .
v_call: TRBV15
cdr3_nt: TGTGCCACCAGCAGACTAGCTGGCATTCAGTACTTC
cdr3_aa: CATSRLAGIQYF

j_call: TRBJ2-3
clone_size: .
d_call: .
v_call: TRBV9
cdr3_nt: TGTGCCAGCACCCACACACCGGGGACAAACCCAACTACTAGCACAGATACACAGTATTTT
cdr3_aa: CASTHTPGTNPTTSTDTQYF

j_call: TRBJ2-3
clone_size: few
d_call: TRBD2
v_call: TRBV7-2
cdr3_nt: TGTGCCAGCAGCTTAGTGGTAGCGGGGGCCCAGGGACGCACGCAGTATTTT
cdr3_aa: CASSLVVAGAQGRTQYF

j_call: TRBJ2-2
clone_size: .
d_call: .
v_call: TRBV20-1
cdr3_nt: TGCAGTGCTCGTAGTCCCCTCCCGAACACCGGGGAGCTGTTTTTT
cdr3_aa: CSARSPLPNTGELFF

j_call: TRBJ2-3
clone_size: few
d_call: TRBD2
v_call: TRBV20-1
cdr3_nt: TGCAGTGCTTCTACCGGGGGGGATAGCACAGATACGCAGTATTTT
cdr3_aa: CSASTGGDSTDTQYF

j_call: TRBJ2-2
clone_size: .
d_call: .
v_call: TRBV5-1
cdr3_nt: TGCGCCAGCGGCTCGACGGCAGGGGCCACCGGGGAGCTGTTTTTT
cdr3_aa: CASGSTAGATGELFF

j_call: TRBJ2-5
clone_size: .
d_call: .
v_call: TRBV7-2
cdr3_nt: TGTGCCAGCAGCGCTTATAGGACGGAGCAAGAGACCCAGTACTTC
cdr3_aa: CASSAYRTEQETQYF

j_call: TRBJ1-6
clone_size: once
d_call: .
v_call: TRBV6-5
cdr3_nt: TGTGCCAGCAGTTACTCTGACGTGAACTCACCCCTCCACTTT
cdr3_aa: CASSYSDVNSPLHF

j_call: TRBJ2-1
clone_size: .
d_call: TRBD1
v_call: TRBV25-1
cdr3_nt: TGTGCCAGCAGTGAATCGGGACAGGGGGCTGATGAGCAGTTCTTC
cdr3_aa: CASSESGQGADEQFF

j_call: TRBJ2-1
clone_size: .
d_call: TRBD1
v_call: TRBV4-2
cdr3_nt: TGTGCCAGCAGCCAAGATATACAGGGGGGCGAGAGGGAGCAGTTCTTC
cdr3_aa: CASSQDIQGGEREQFF

j_call: TRBJ2-7
clone_size: .
d_call: .
v_call: TRBV27
cdr3_nt: TGTGCCAGCAGTCCACACAGGGTGGGGGCCTACGAGCAGTACTTC
cdr3_aa: CASSPHRVGAYEQYF

j_call: TRBJ2-7
clone_size: few
d_call: TRBD1
v_call: TRBV6-2/TRBV6-3
cdr3_nt: TGTGCCAGCAGTTACTCACCGACAGGGGGATCTTTATACGAGCAGTACTTC
cdr3_aa: CASSYSPTGGSLYEQYF

j_call: TRBJ2-3
clone_size: .
d_call: .
v_call: TRBV7-2
cdr3_nt: TGTGCCAGCAGCTTCACGAGGATGGCGGCGGATACGCAGTATTTT
cdr3_aa: CASSFTRMAADTQYF